This entry lists 12 T cell receptor beta chains sequenced from one sample in a study of blood T cell repertoires in COVID-19. Sequenced by immunoSEQ multiplex PCR; TCRdb stores in-frame clones only, minus some. The sample shows approximately 260,000 clones, about nine tenths of them seen only once. The specimen sequenced was PBMCs or T cells enriched from blood (not recorded which). These receptor sequences come from a woman aged 40 to 55 with acute COVID-19.

Here the CDR3 DNA reads TGTGCCTGGAGTGGGCGACAGGGTTGGGGCCACGGAAACTATGGCTACACCTTC. Protein: CAWSGRQGWGHGNYGYTF. The chain carries TRBV30 and TRBJ1-2; 7 positions agree with TRBD1. This CDR3 has 18 amino acids. The junction had 16 bases not matched to a gene; V was cut back by 1 base and J by 2 bases. Germline V lookup: CDR1 GTSNPN, CDR2 SVGIG (reference sequence).

V usage is TRBV5-1 and J usage is TRBJ2-2; the match to TRBD1 covers 8 bases. The CDR3 loop spans 16 amino acids. The trim removed 9 bases at V and 1 base at J, leaving 11 bases unmatched. Germline V gene data show CDR1 as SGHRS and CDR2 as YFSETQ. The CDR3 loop is CATRTSGTGNTGELFF. CDR3 DNA: TGCGCCACCCGAACGTCCGGGACAGGGAACACCGGGGAGCTGTTTTTT. Looking up the rest from reference TRBV5-1 and TRBJ2-2 gives the full variable domain: KAGVTQTPRYLIKTRGQQVTLSCSPISGHRSVSWYQQTPGQGLQFLFEYFSETQRNKGNFPGRFSGRQFSNSRSEMNVSTLELGDSALYLCATRTSGTGNTGELFFGEGSRLTVL.

This clone was observed a single time. This chain links TRBV21-1 with TRBJ1-3. TRBV21-1 is a recognized pseudogene. The CDR3 has 16 amino acids. CDR3 sequence reads: CASSKEAGGVVHTIYF. The CDR3 region has the DNA TGTGCCAGCAGCAAAGAGGCTGGAGGGGTTGTACACACCATATATTTT.

This clone was counted only a few times. CDR3 in DNA: TGCGCCAGCAGCCAGCCCAGCGGGGGCCTCAATGAGCAGTTCTTC. It yields the protein CASSQPSGGLNEQFF. This chain joins TRBV4-3 and TRBJ2-1; 8 nucleotides line up with TRBD2. V lost 3 bases and J lost 6; bases outside the gene matches: 7. The germline V gene encodes CDR1 LGHNA and CDR2 YSLEER. This CDR3 has 15 residues.

DNA for the CDR3: TGTGCCAGCAGTCCTTCTAGCGGGACTCACTCCTACGAGCAGTACTTC. Translating gives CASSPSSGTHSYEQYF. The chain is built from TRBV27 and TRBJ2-7; 9 bases line up with TRBD2. V was clipped by 5 bases and J by 0 bases; unmatched bases: 8. The CDR3 contains 16 residues. The germline V gene encodes CDR1 MNHEY and CDR2 SMNVEV (reference sequence).

On this clone: Other DNA sequences in this sample translate to the same CDR3. The chain has TRBV30 and TRBJ1-5; no clear D gene. V was clipped by 0 bases and J by 5 bases, with 8 bases between them. This CDR3 region has 13 residues. CDR1 is GTSNPN, CDR2 SVGIG, per germline (reference sequence). The CDR3 DNA follows: TGTGCCTGGAGTGTACACGGGGATCAGCCCCAGCATTTT. As protein: CAWSVHGDQPQHF.

This clone was found a few times. The chain links TRBV10-2 to TRBJ2-1; D is perhaps TRBD1 (6 bases). This CDR3 contains 14 residues. Germline loops: CDR1 WSHSY, CDR2 SAAADI. Trimming stripped 5 bases from V and 2 bases from J, with 10 bases between. This CDR3 reads CASSTGIPYNEQFF. The CDR3 nucleotides are TGCGCCAGCAGTACAGGGATCCCCTACAATGAGCAGTTCTTC.

The chain is built from TRBV7-3 and TRBJ2-2; 9 bases are shared with TRBD1. The CDR3 length is 14 residues. V lost 5 bases, J lost 5 bases, and 3 bases stayed unmatched. Germline V gives CDR1 SGHTA, CDR2 FQGTGA. The CDR3 DNA sequence: TGTGCCAGCAGCCGGGACAGGGATACCGGGGAGCTGTTTTTT. Its translation is CASSRDRDTGELFF.

The rearrangement uses TRBV28 and TRBJ1-1, with 11 bases lining up with TRBD1. The germline gives CDR1 MDHEN, CDR2 SYDVKM. CDR3 size: 16 residues. Trimming cost V 4 bases and J 5 bases; bases outside gene matches: 9. Here the CDR3 reads CASSSQLGTGGTEAFF. The CDR3 DNA reads as TGTGCCAGCAGTTCCCAACTTGGGACAGGGGGAACTGAAGCTTTCTTT. The full variable domain, with the rest looked up from reference TRBV28 and TRBJ1-1, is DVKVTQSSRYLVKRTGEKVFLECVQDMDHENMFWYRQDPGLGLRLIYFSYDVKMKEKGDIPEGYSVSREKKERFSLILESASTNQTSMYLCASSSQLGTGGTEAFFGQGTRLTVV.

The V call is TRBV7-6, the J call TRBJ2-1, with 8 bases aligning to TRBD2. V lost 5 bases to trimming and J lost 5 bases; unmatched junction nucleotides: 8. CDR3 length equals 15 residues. The germline gives CDR1 SGHVS, CDR2 FNYEAQ. This chain's CDR3 is CASSPRLASNNEQFF. The CDR3 nucleotides read TGTGCCAGCAGCCCCCGACTAGCGAGTAACAATGAGCAGTTCTTC.

The J gene is TRBJ1-1, the V gene TRBV6-1; D is unresolved. Trimming stripped 3 bases from V and 0 bases from J, with 5 bases between. Germline loops: CDR1 MNHNS, CDR2 SASEGT. The CDR3 loop spans 13 amino acids. Here the CDR3 reads CASSENMNTEAFF. The CDR3 DNA reads TGTGCCAGCAGTGAGAACATGAACACTGAAGCTTTCTTT.

The V call is TRBV19, the J call TRBJ1-1; D gene ambiguous. V was pared by 2 bases and J by 3 bases, with 4 bases between. The CDR3 loop spans 12 amino acids. Germline loops: CDR1 LNHDA, CDR2 SQIVND (reference sequence). The CDR3 nucleotides read TGTGCCAGTAGTATATCGTACACTGAAGCTTTCTTT. Encoded protein: CASSISYTEAFF.